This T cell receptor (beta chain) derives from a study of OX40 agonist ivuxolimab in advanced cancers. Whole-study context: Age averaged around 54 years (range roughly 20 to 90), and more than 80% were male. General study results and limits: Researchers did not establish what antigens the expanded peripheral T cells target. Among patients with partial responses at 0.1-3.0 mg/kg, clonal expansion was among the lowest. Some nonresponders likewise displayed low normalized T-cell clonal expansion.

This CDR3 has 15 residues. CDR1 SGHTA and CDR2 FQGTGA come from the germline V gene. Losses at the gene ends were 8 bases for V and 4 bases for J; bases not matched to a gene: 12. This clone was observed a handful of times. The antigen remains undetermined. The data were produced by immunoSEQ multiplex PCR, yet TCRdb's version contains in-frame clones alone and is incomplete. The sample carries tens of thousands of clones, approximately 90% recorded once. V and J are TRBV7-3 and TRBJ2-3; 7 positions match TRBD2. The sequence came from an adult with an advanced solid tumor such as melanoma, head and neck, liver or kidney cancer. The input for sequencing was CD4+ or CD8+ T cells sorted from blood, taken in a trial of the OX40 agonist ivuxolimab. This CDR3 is CASGPAGLPADTQYF. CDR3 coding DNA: TGTGCCAGCGGCCCAGCGGGATTACCGGCAGATACGCAGTATTTT.